This T cell receptor beta chain was captured in a study of T cells after yellow fever vaccination (dated by TCRdb to the late 2010s). About the investigation overall: Libraries from fractions with low cell numbers were prepared with the SMART-Seq v4 Ultra Low Input RNA kit. To follow T-cell clones before and after primary and booster YFV17D yellow fever vaccination, bulk TCR alpha and beta repertoires were sequenced over time. Two healthy male donors, one aged 18 to 29 and one aged 30 to 40 years, were included in the cohort. Blood samples were taken at several timepoints before and after primary and secondary immunization, and bulk PBMC replicates and cell subsets were isolated. What the research found in general, with its limitations: FACS-sorted repertoires could contain abundant contaminating clonotypes from the bulk population, so computational filtering was required. After the booster, most clones that had expanded after primary vaccination were detected again (around 96% of CD4 and around 88% of CD8), suggesting broad maintenance of memory. The secondary T-cell response was weaker than the primary response but faster, peaking on day 5 instead of day 15. Because only two donors were included in the study, the extent to which the findings can be generalized is limited. A small fraction of clonotypes showed up in both the CD4 and CD8 compartments, probably as a result of convergent recombination.

TCRdb lists the instrument as Illumina NovaSeq 6000. TCR cDNA was synthesized by 5'RACE template switching, through which a universal primer site and unique molecular identifiers were introduced. Priming of cDNA synthesis was performed from both the TCR alpha and TCR beta constant segments. Library amplification involved two PCR steps, and the second step added sample barcodes and sequencing adapters. Sequencing of libraries was done on Illumina HiSeq 2500 (2x100 bp) or NovaSeq (2x150 bp). The original pipeline was this. MIGEC was used to demultiplex reads and collapse the reads into UMI consensus sequences, and MiXCR was used for V(D)J alignment. Using edgeR on replicate PBMC samples, clonotypes were called vaccine-responding if FDR was below 0.01 and the log2 fold change was above 5 up to day 15. Bulk clonotypes were assigned CD4 or CD8 identity according to which sequenced CD4 or CD8 repertoire held them at higher abundance. The raw public reads went through TCRdb reprocessing: fastp at Q25, MiXCR clone calling, in-frame beta chains kept. One record per CDR3 amino acid sequence lists the most common genes and DNA. V and J calls and clone size were set by TCRdb, not the authors. This sample is represented by 400,000 or so distinct CDR3 sequences; 18% of them were singletons. Of the sample, roughly a sixth is held by the ten largest clones.

For CDR1 and CDR2, the germline V gene lists SGHRS and YFSETQ. Including the terminal cysteine and phenylalanine, the CDR3 comprises 14 residues. Only the CDR3 portion is preserved as DNA: 42 bases, with reading frame beginning at the first base. Deletion took 4 bases off V and 0 bases off J, with a span of 10 bases between the germline ends. This clonotype was observed a handful of times. Its antigen remains unidentified. The record has no base qualities; no much larger clone is one base away. Taken with the paper, the label for treatment or condition translates to: live attenuated yellow fever vaccine strain. Two biological replicates of bulk PBMCs were collected at each blood-draw timepoint. A standard Ficoll-Paque protocol was used to isolate PBMCs from peripheral blood. TriZol was used to extract RNA from bulk PBMCs, from CD4 and CD8 fractions, and from dextramer-positive and dextramer-negative fractions.

This clonotype was sampled from a man between 18 and 29 years old who received the YFV17D yellow fever vaccine. Recombination linked TRBV5-1 to TRBJ1-2, with the D gene uncertain. Sequences were derived from PBMCs, sampled before the yellow fever booster vaccination. The CDR3 reads CASSTDGANYGYTF. The DNA reads as follows: TGCGCCAGCAGCACCGACGGAGCTAACTATGGCTACACCTTC.